This is a list of T cell receptor beta chains from one sample in a study of lymphopenia after photon versus proton radiotherapy. The assay was immunoSEQ multiplex PCR, and TCRdb's table has in-frame clones only and misses some. The table shows around 33,000 clones, with 89% occurring only once. The sample consisted of peripheral blood, taken from a patient treated with proton-based radiotherapy. Receptors originate from a woman aged 70-85 years with pancreatic cancer. Some clones in this sample may be carry-over from other donors' samples. The CDR3 runs from the conserved cysteine through the conserved F or W. Each record gives: D gene, J gene, clone size, V gene, CDR3 protein, CDR3 DNA. A D gene is named only where the DNA matches it firmly. The size entry is marked missing in some rows and otherwise reads once, few, many or a size class.

>.|TRBJ1-3|.|TRBV15
CATSRDFGESGNTIYF
TGTGCCACCAGCAGAGATTTTGGAGAGTCTGGAAACACCATATATTTT
>.|TRBJ2-7|.|TRBV10-3
CAISDTGKGAKQYF
TGTGCCATCAGTGACACAGGGAAAGGAGCGAAACAGTACTTC
>TRBD2|TRBJ2-1|few|TRBV7-2
CASSVGTIDEQFF
TGTGCCAGCAGCGTCGGGACTATTGATGAGCAGTTCTTC
>.|TRBJ2-6|.|TRBV7-2
CASSLKFPPGANVLTF
TGTGCCAGCAGCTTAAAGTTTCCCCCTGGGGCCAACGTCCTGACTTTC
>.|TRBJ1-1|.|TRBV5-1
CASSFEGAGTEAFF
TGCGCCAGCAGCTTCGAGGGCGCGGGTACTGAAGCTTTCTTT
>.|TRBJ1-3|once|TRBV7-2
CASSLGPGNTIYF
TGTGCCAGCAGCTTAGGTCCTGGAAACACCATATATTTT
>TRBD2|TRBJ2-7|.|TRBV4-2
CASSLGGLAGITYEQYF
TGTGCCAGCAGCTTGGGGGGACTAGCGGGAATAACCTACGAGCAGTACTTC
>.|TRBJ2-1|few|TRBV11-3
CASSLGSGNVNEQFF
TGTGCCAGCAGCTTAGGTAGCGGCAACGTCAATGAGCAGTTCTTC
>TRBD2|TRBJ2-3|.|TRBV7-7
CASSKLAGGGDTQYF
TGTGCTAGCAGCAAACTAGCGGGAGGGGGAGATACGCAGTATTTT
>.|TRBJ2-3|once|TRBV5-6
CASSGGLWIRTDTQYF
TGTGCCAGCAGCGGGGGCCTTTGGATACGCACAGATACGCAGTATTTT